This TCR beta chain was recorded in a study of identical twins. MiXCR was run by TCRdb on the 5' RACE reads, yielding one entry per CDR3 protein. In the table there are hundreds of thousands of distinct CDR3 sequences, 7.5% of which are singletons. V shed 0 bases and J shed 0 bases, with 10 bases lying between them. This CDR3 has 16 residues. Germline values: CDR1 SGHAT, CDR2 FQNNGV. This same sample was also taken into another study, of yellow fever vaccine responses in identical twins.

The sequencing sample was made of memory (CD45RO+) T cells sorted from blood. The receptor's source is a woman aged 18-35 years in good health. V usage is TRBV11-2 and J usage is TRBJ2-3; D not resolved. CDR3 protein: CASSLDRASSTDTQYF. The DNA of the CDR3 is TGTGCCAGCAGCTTAGATAGGGCCAGTAGCACAGATACGCAGTATTTT.